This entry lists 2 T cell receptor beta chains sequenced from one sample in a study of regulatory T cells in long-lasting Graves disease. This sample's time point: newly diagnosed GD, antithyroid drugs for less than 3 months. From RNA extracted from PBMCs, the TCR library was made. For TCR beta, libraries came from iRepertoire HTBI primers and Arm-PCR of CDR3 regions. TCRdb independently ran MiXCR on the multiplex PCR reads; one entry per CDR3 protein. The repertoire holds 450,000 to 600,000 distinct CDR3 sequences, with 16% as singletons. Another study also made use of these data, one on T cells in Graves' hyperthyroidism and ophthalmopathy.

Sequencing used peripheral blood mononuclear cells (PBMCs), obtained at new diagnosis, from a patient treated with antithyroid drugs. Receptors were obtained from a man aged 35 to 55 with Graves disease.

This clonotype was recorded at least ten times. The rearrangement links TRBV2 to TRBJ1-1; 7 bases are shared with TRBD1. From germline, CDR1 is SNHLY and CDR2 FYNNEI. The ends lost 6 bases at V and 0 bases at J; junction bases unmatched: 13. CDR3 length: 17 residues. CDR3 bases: TGTGCCAGCAGAACAGGGGCCCCGCCACACATGAACACTGAAGCTTTCTTT. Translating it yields CASRTGAPPHMNTEAFF.

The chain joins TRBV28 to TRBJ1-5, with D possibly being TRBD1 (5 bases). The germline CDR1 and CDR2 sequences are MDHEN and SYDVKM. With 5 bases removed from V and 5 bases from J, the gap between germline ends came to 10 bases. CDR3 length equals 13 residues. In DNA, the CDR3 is TGTGCCAGCAGTACCCTGGGGGATCAGCCCCAGCATTTT. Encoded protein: CASSTLGDQPQHF.